A single sample is the source of the 15 T cell receptor beta chains below, sequenced in a study of breast tumors, draining lymph nodes, adjacent tissues. Using its own MiXCR run on the multiplex PCR reads, TCRdb lists one record per CDR3 protein. This sample carries about 140,000 distinct CDR3 sequences, about 30% of them seen once, and the ten largest clones take about 2.5%. Samples came from axillary lymph nodes draining the breast cancer. The material sequenced was axillary lymph node tissue. The receptors shown here come from a female donor with breast cancer. Some clones in this sample may be carry-over from other donors' samples.

This clonotype was counted at least ten times. A much more abundant neighbour one base away suggests this may be a read error. The V gene is TRBV9, the J gene TRBJ1-6; no firm D call. Germline V gene data show CDR1 as SGDLS and CDR2 as YYNGEE. The CDR3 runs 14 residues. CDR3 in amino acids: CANSVAVHNSPLHF. In nucleotides, the CDR3 is TGTGCCAACAGCGTAGCGGTACATAATTCACCCCTCCACTTT.

Remarks on this clonotype: The junction does not match germline at one end; this may be a read error. The V call is TRBV28, the J call TRBJ2-5, with no clear D. Germline lookup yields CDR1 MDHEN and CDR2 SYDVKM. This CDR3 is 15 amino acids long. CDR3 sequence (DNA): TGTGCCAGCGGTTTATGGTCCGTCACGGAAGAGACCCAGTACTTC. Its translation: CASGLWSVTEETQYF.

This clonotype was counted ten times or more. The V and J genes are TRBV4-2 and TRBJ1-1, with D hard to call. This CDR3 has 14 amino acids. V dropped 0 bases and J dropped 0 bases, with 5 bases sitting between them. Germline loops: CDR1 LGHNA, CDR2 YNFKEQ. The CDR3 DNA reads as TGTGCCAGCAGCCAAGATACGTTGAACACTGAAGCTTTCTTT. Encoded protein: CASSQDTLNTEAFF.

This chain uses TRBV20-1 with TRBJ2-3; 9 nucleotides line up with TRBD2. Germline CDR1 DFQATT, CDR2 SNEGSKA (reference sequence). The CDR3 sequence is 15 residues long. Losses at the gene ends were 6 bases for V and 4 bases for J; bases not matched to a gene: 11. In DNA form, the CDR3 reads TGCAGTGCCAACCCGACTAGCGGAGGCTCAGATACGCAGTATTTT. Protein: CSANPTSGGSDTQYF.

This clonotype appeared many times. V usage is TRBV10-2 and J usage is TRBJ2-3; D perhaps matches TRBD1 (6 bases). V lost 2 bases and J lost 5, with 14 bases in between. Germline assignment: CDR1 WSHSY and CDR2 SAAADI. The CDR3 is made up of 15 amino acids. The CDR3 is CASSETGPPLDTQYF. CDR3 in DNA: TGCGCCAGCAGTGAGACAGGGCCGCCCTTAGATACGCAGTATTTT.

A note on this clonotype: It is likely a read error, because the conserved phenylalanine at the end of the CDR3 is missing. The limits of the CDR3 on the DNA are not certain, so only TCRdb's listed CDR3 is given. V and J are TRBV20-1 and TRBJ2-5; the D call in the table, TRBD1, was not verified against the DNA. Germline V gives CDR1 DFQATT, CDR2 SNEGSKA (reference sequence). From its first to its last residue, the CDR3 has 14 amino acids. The CDR3: CSASPDTRGSTFGS.

Regarding this clonotype: An end of the junction does not agree with germline; a read error may underlie this. This chain joins TRBV15 and TRBJ2-1; D uncertain. This CDR3 comprises 17 residues. The germline V gene encodes CDR1 LNHNV and CDR2 YYDKDF (reference sequence). CDR3 nucleotides: TGCGCCACCAGCAGCCCTGTCCGTGGGGAAGTGGGTGATGAGCAGTTCTTC. Its translation is CATSSPVRGEVGDEQFF.

At least ten counts were recorded for this clonotype. The rearrangement joins TRBV4-1 to TRBJ2-1, with 12 nucleotides matching TRBD1. Germline trimming cut 4 bases from V and 5 bases from J; bases unmatched to any gene: 6. This CDR3 is 16 amino acids long. Germline CDR1 reads MGHRA; CDR2 reads YSYEKL. The CDR3 nucleotides are TGCGCCAGCAGCCCTAGGGACAGGGGGCGAAACAATGAGCAGTTCTTC. Translating it yields CASSPRDRGRNNEQFF.

On this clonotype: A much larger clone lies a single base off, so this may be a read error. The chain is built from TRBV9 and TRBJ1-6; D may be TRBD1 (6 bases). This CDR3 is 15 amino acids long. Germline V gives CDR1 SGDLS, CDR2 YYNGEE. CDR3 in amino acids: CASGVGTTHNSPPHF. CDR3 nucleotides: TGTGCCAGCGGCGTAGGGACAACTCATAATTCACCCCCCCACTTT.

In the case of this clonotype: One end of the junction does not line up with germline, which may come from a read error. The rearrangement joins TRBV7-3 to TRBJ2-3; D may match TRBD1 or TRBD2 (5 bases each). Germline values: CDR1 SGHTA, CDR2 FQGTGA. The CDR3 contains 14 residues. The CDR3 here is CTSSPLGGTDTQYF. The CDR3 coding sequence is TGTACCAGCAGCCCCCTGGGGGGCACAGATACGCAGTATTTT.

This clonotype was picked up many times. The chain joins TRBV10-3 to TRBJ1-6; D is undetermined. This CDR3 has 13 residues. The germline CDR1 and CDR2 sequences are ENHRY and SYGVKD. V was pared by 3 bases and J by 7 bases, with 7 bases between. The CDR3 bases are TGTGCCATCAGTGAATCGTCGAATTCACCCCTCCACTTT. Translation: CAISESSNSPLHF.

This clonotype was recorded at least ten times. V is TRBV20-1 and J is TRBJ2-2; D uncertain. CDR3 length: 13 residues. Germline assignment: CDR1 DFQATT and CDR2 SNEGSKA (reference sequence). Between the trimmed V and J ends, which lost 5 bases and 0 bases, there was a span of 7 bases. Written as DNA, the CDR3 is TGCAGTGCTCCTCAACCGAACACCGGGGAGCTGTTTTTT. It specifies CSAPQPNTGELFF.

This clonotype was seen many times. The V gene is TRBV2, the J gene TRBJ1-6; TRBD1 might be the D (6 bases). The V and J ends lost 5 bases and 0 bases respectively, with 14 bases between them. Germline CDR1 is SNHLY and CDR2 is FYNNEI. CDR3 length: 17 amino acids. The CDR3 DNA reads TGTGCCAGCAGTAATTTACAGGGAAGCTCCTATAATTCACCCCTCCACTTT. This translates into CASSNLQGSSYNSPLHF.

For this clonotype: A much larger clone differs from this one at a single base, so this may be a read error. V gene TRBV30 combines with J gene TRBJ1-3; no firm D call. This CDR3 is built from 11 residues. Germline V lookup: CDR1 GTSNPN, CDR2 SVGIG (reference sequence). V was trimmed by 2 bases and J by 3 bases, leaving 2 bases between them. CDR3 sequence (DNA): TGTGCCTGGAGTATTGGAAACACCATATATTTT. It codes for CAWSIGNTIYF. Full variable domain (missing parts from reference TRBV30 and TRBJ1-3): SQTIHQWPATLVQPVGSPLSLECTVEGTSNPNLYWYRQAAGRGLQLLFYSVGIGQISSEVPQNLSASRPQDRQFILSSKKLLLSDSGFYLCAWSIGNTIYFGEGSWLTVV.

There are many counts of this clonotype. The rearrangement uses TRBV5-8 and TRBJ2-1; D is perhaps TRBD2 (7 bases). Per the germline V gene, CDR1 is SGHTS and CDR2 is YDEGEE. The CDR3 has 14 amino acids. V was cut by 7 bases and J by 5 bases, with 16 bases left in between. The CDR3 sequence is CASGGGLLNNEQFF. The CDR3 bases are TGTGCCAGCGGGGGGGGGCTTTTGAACAATGAGCAGTTCTTC.